This record concerns one T cell receptor beta chain sequence. Which antigen it targets is not known. One base away there is no much larger clone; base qualities are not given. Read against the paper, the sample's time point label means: peripheral blood 6 weeks after treatment start. The cohort included some 30 patients with locally advanced or metastatic urothelial carcinoma who were treated at Memorial Sloan Kettering on a trial protocol. Peripheral blood mononuclear cells were collected pretreatment and during treatment, with between 1 and 8 total time points obtained per patient. The Qiagen DNeasy Blood extraction kit was used to purify genomic DNA from total PBMCs and tumor samples. PBMCs were collected pretreatment and during treatment and were isolated and stored as previously described. This entry belongs to a study of PD-L1 blockade in urothelial cancer (dated by TCRdb to about 2017). Study-wide context: All patients started therapy around 2014 and received atezolizumab 1,200 mg intravenously every 3 weeks. About 85% of the roughly 29 patients were identified as males with urothelial cancer of bladder origin, and a prior smoking history was reported by 18 of 29 patients. Patients had an ECOG performance status of 0 or 1 and had received between 0 and 3 prior chemotherapy regimens. Blood samples were analyzed 3 weeks after the start of treatment (second dose) and 6 weeks after the start of treatment. A median of 141,255 T cells and around 81,000 unique TCRs was obtained from blood samples, and a median clonality of around 0.072 was observed. The study, an exploratory multi-omic analysis, examined somatic, immune and clinical correlates of response to PD-L1 blockade with atezolizumab in urothelial cancer. Pretreatment tumor samples, along with matched peripheral blood serially collected before and after atezolizumab treatment, were subjected to TCR sequencing. Progression-free survival longer than 6 months counted as durable clinical benefit, and TCR features were additionally tested against both progression-free and overall survival. In the same patients, whole exome sequencing and RNA sequencing of pretreatment tumors were performed in addition to TCR sequencing. Durable clinical benefit was achieved by nine patients and was not achieved by 20 patients. Some 30 patients had pretreatment blood TCR-seq, 24 had at least one posttreatment blood collection, and 24 had tumor TCR-seq. Summary of the overall study and its limitations: Because of the small sample size (n of about 30) and the many exploratory analyses performed, the results are intended to be regarded as hypothesis-generating. Improved progression-free and overall survival was associated with having pretreatment peripheral blood TCR clonality below the median. Patients with durable benefit showed greater expansion of tumor-associated TCR clones in peripheral blood 3 weeks after starting treatment (n of about 21, p = 0.022).

To estimate absolute template abundance from read counts, synthetic TCR analog templates were spiked into each PCR. TCRbeta CDR3 regions were amplified from genomic DNA with bias-controlled V and J gene primers using the immunoSEQ assay. Sequencing of rearranged TCRbeta segments was done at approximately 20X coverage. For the original study's pipeline: Sequencing errors were corrected by clustering, and CDR3s were annotated against IMGT so that V, D and J genes could be assigned. Only productive TCRbeta rearrangements were used in downstream analyses, excluding out-of-frame or stop-codon sequences. Clonality was calculated as one minus the Shannon entropy normalized by the log of the number of unique productive sequences. Fisher's exact test with Benjamini-Hochberg correction, at a threshold of adjusted p below 0.01, was used to find clones that differed between time points or between blood and tumor. This is the immuneACCESS table as TCRdb keeps it, with only in-frame sequences that have V and J called. A part of the clones is gone; compared with another copy, unresolved V genes explain less than half, and the rest is unexplained. V and J calls and clone size are those listed in that table; D and trimming were worked out from the DNA. The sample table contains about 120,000 clones; only one count was recorded for roughly 91% of them. Together, the top ten hold 1.7% of the sample.

For this chain, trimming is 6 bases at the V end and 8 bases at the J end, and the number of junction bases without a gene match is 7. The CDR3 sequence holds 14 residues, the cysteine and phenylalanine included. Of the read, only the CDR3 DNA is kept; its 42 bases are in frame from base 1. CDR1 and CDR2, looked up from the germline V gene, are MNHEY and SVGAGI. The clonotype originates from a man in his sixties with urothelial cancer. The chain joins TRBV6-5 to TRBJ1-4; TRBD1 fits 9 bases in the junction. Sequencing used PBMCs, obtained around atezolizumab (anti-PD-L1) treatment. DNA sequence: TGTGCCAGCAGGAACAGGGGGCTAGGGGAAAAACTGTTTTTT. It is translated as CASRNRGLGEKLFF.